This T cell receptor beta chain was retrieved from a study of blood T cell repertoires in COVID-19. Source study methods: Reference gene primer amplification yielded estimated nucleated cell counts. Clones were sequenced by immunoSEQ multiplex PCR, and TCRdb holds only the in-frame ones, with some missing. V, J and clone size are those of that table, while D and trimming were read from the DNA. The table lists 300,000 to 400,000 clones, approximately 86% of them singletons. CDR3 size: 15 residues. V trimming: 5 bases; J trimming: 4 bases; junction bases outside the gene matches: 8. Germline CDR1 reads SGHDN; CDR2 reads FVKESK.

Sample: peripheral blood. This clonotype was obtained from a woman aged 60 to 75 with COVID-19, enrolled during active disease. The chain is built from TRBV14 and TRBJ2-3, with TRBD2 matching over 8 bases. This CDR3 reads CASSLPGLDADTQYF. CDR3 bases: TGTGCCAGCAGCTTACCGGGACTAGACGCAGATACGCAGTATTTT.